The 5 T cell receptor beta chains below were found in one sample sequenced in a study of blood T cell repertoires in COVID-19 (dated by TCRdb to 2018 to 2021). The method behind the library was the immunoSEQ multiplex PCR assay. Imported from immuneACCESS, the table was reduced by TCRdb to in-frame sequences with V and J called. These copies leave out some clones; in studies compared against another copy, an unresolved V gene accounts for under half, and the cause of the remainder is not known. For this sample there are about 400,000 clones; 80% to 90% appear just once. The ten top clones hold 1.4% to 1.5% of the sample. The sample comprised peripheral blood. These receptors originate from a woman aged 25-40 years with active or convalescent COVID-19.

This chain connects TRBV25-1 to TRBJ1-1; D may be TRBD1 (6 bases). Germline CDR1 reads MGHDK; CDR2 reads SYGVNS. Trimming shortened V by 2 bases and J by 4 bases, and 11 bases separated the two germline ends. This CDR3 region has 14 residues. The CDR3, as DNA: TGTGCCAGCAGTGAAAACAGGGATGGCACTGAAGCTTTCTTT. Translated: CASSENRDGTEAFF.

CDR3 residues: CASSLGQGLTGELFF. DNA for the CDR3: TGTGCCAGCAGCTTGGGACAGGGTCTGACCGGGGAGCTGTTTTTT. This chain uses TRBV7-6 with TRBJ2-2, with TRBD1 identical over 9 bases. Germline trimming cut 3 bases from V and 5 bases from J; bases unmatched to any gene: 4. This CDR3 contains 15 residues. Germline V lookup: CDR1 SGHVS, CDR2 FNYEAQ.

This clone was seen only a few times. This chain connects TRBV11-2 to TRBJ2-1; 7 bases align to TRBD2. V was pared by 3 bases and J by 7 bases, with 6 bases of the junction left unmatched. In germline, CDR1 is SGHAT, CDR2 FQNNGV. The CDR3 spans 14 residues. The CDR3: CASSFTGTTNEQFF. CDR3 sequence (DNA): TGTGCCAGCAGCTTTACCGGGACTACTAATGAGCAGTTCTTC.

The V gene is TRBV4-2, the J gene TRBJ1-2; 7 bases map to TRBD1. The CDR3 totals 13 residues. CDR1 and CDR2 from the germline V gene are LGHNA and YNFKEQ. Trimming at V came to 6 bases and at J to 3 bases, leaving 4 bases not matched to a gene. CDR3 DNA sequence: TGTGCCAGCAGGGTAGGGACAGACTATGGCTACACCTTC. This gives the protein CASRVGTDYGYTF.

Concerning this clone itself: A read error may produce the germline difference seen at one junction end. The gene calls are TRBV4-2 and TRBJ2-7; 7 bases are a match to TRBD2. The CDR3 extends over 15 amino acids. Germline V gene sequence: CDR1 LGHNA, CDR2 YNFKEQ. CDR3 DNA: TGTGCCAGCAGCAACGGGACTAATGGTGCCTACGAGCAGTGCTTC. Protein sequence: CASSNGTNGAYEQCF.